Each of the 26 T cell receptor beta chains below was sequenced from the same sample in a study of regulatory T cells in long-lasting Graves disease. Time point given: newly diagnosed GD, antithyroid drugs for less than 3 months. RNA isolated from PBMCs was used to make the TCR library. Sequencing libraries for TCR beta were prepared with iRepertoire HTBI primers and Arm-PCR of CDR3 regions. TCRdb analysed the multiplex PCR reads with MiXCR anew, one entry per CDR3 protein. The sample holds 200,000 to 250,000 distinct CDR3 sequences, approximately 16% seen once. Specimen: peripheral blood mononuclear cells (PBMCs), collected at new diagnosis, from a patient treated with antithyroid drugs. These receptors were obtained from a female donor with Graves disease.

This clonotype was observed a few times. The genes are TRBV20-1 and TRBJ2-5; 7 positions match TRBD1. This CDR3 is 13 amino acids long. The trim removed 4 bases at V and 3 bases at J, leaving 5 bases unmatched. The germline V gene encodes CDR1 DFQATT and CDR2 SNEGSKA (reference sequence). CDR3 DNA sequence: TGCAGTGCTACCCGACAGGGAGAAGAGACCCAGTACTTC. Its protein is CSATRQGEETQYF.

This clonotype turned up a few times. The chain carries TRBV4-1 and TRBJ2-1; 7 nucleotides agree with TRBD2. J was trimmed by 6 bases and V by 1 base; bases with no gene match: 9. CDR3 length equals 16 residues. The germline gives CDR1 MGHRA, CDR2 YSYEKL. DNA of the CDR3: TGCGCCAGCAGCCAAGTGTGGGGGAGGGCAGGCAATGAGCAGTTCTTC. This encodes CASSQVWGRAGNEQFF.

CDR3 residues: CASNPTSGRALDEQFF. CDR3 nucleotides: TGTGCCAGCAACCCGACTAGCGGGAGGGCTCTGGATGAGCAGTTCTTC. This chain connects TRBV2 to TRBJ2-1; 14 bases match TRBD2. Per the germline V gene, CDR1 is SNHLY and CDR2 is FYNNEI. The CDR3 is 16 residues long. Trimming at V came to 7 bases and at J to 8 bases, leaving 10 bases not matched to a gene.

This clonotype has only a few counts. V and J are TRBV7-6 and TRBJ1-1, with D possibly matching TRBD1 (5 bases). The germline V and J ends were trimmed by 2 bases and 6 bases, with 19 bases remaining between them. Germline V lookup: CDR1 SGHVS, CDR2 FNYEAQ. The CDR3 length is 16 residues. For the CDR3, the DNA is TGTGCCAGCAGCTTAATGGGCAGGGCCGTAGGCTCTGAAGCTTTCTTT. Its protein product is CASSLMGRAVGSEAFF.

This clonotype was counted ten times or more. The chain combines TRBV7-2 with TRBJ2-7, with D unclear. This CDR3 region has 14 residues. Germline V gene data show CDR1 as SGHTA and CDR2 as FQGNSA. V shed 5 bases and J shed 6 bases, with 17 bases lying between them. The CDR3 is CASSPFYRASEQYF. For the CDR3, the DNA is TGTGCCAGCAGCCCCTTCTACCGGGCCTCCGAGCAGTACTTC.

This clonotype appeared many times. This chain uses TRBV19 with TRBJ1-4; no clear D. V was shortened by 4 bases and J by 0 bases, with 12 bases between the two germline ends. This CDR3 contains 16 residues. Germline V lookup: CDR1 LNHDA, CDR2 SQIVND (reference sequence). CDR3: CASSTRVRATNEKLFF. The CDR3 DNA follows: TGTGCCAGTAGTACTCGAGTGCGTGCAACTAATGAAAAACTGTTTTTT.

This clonotype was recorded many times. The CDR3 nucleotides read TGTGCCAGTCGGGGGGCGAACACTGAAGCTTTCTTT. This codes for CASRGANTEAFF. The chain joins TRBV28 to TRBJ1-1, with D maybe TRBD1 (6 bases). Germline CDR1 and CDR2: MDHEN and SYDVKM. This CDR3 region has 12 residues. Trimming removed 9 bases from V and 1 base from J, with 9 bases in between.

The chain joins TRBV2 to TRBJ1-5, with 7 bases lining up with TRBD1. The CDR3 is 16 residues long. The germline gives CDR1 SNHLY, CDR2 FYNNEI. The V segment lost 6 bases and the J segment 2 bases; nucleotides outside the gene matches: 10. The CDR3, as DNA: TGTGCCAGCAGCGCCGGCCGGGACAGCCGCAATCAGCCCCAGCATTTT. Its translation is CASSAGRDSRNQPQHF.

This clonotype was detected many times. The chain employs TRBV7-6 and TRBJ2-3, with TRBD2 matching over 11 bases. Trimming at V came to 4 bases and at J to 5 bases, leaving 14 bases not matched to a gene. The germline V gene has CDR1 SGHVS and CDR2 FNYEAQ. CDR3 size: 18 residues. As DNA, the CDR3 is TGTGCCAGCAGCTATGGGGGTACTAGCGGGAGTTTGGTAGATACGCAGTATTTT. This gives the protein CASSYGGTSGSLVDTQYF.

This clonotype has more than one count but fewer than ten. This chain's CDR3 is CASSKGTSYSYEQYF. The CDR3 bases are TGTGCCAGCAGTAAAGGGACTTCCTACTCCTACGAGCAGTACTTC. The V gene is TRBV7-6, the J gene TRBJ2-7, with D perhaps TRBD2 (6 bases). CDR3 length equals 15 residues. Per the germline V gene, CDR1 is SGHVS and CDR2 is FNYEAQ. Trimming took 6 bases from V and 0 from J, leaving 15 bases between them.

Comment on this clonotype: This clone may be a read error of a much larger clone one base away. The J gene is TRBJ2-1, the V gene TRBV18; D call uncertain. The J call may be wrong; the DNA end is better matched by TRBJ2-5. The CDR3 loop spans 13 amino acids. The germline gives CDR1 KGHSH, CDR2 LQKENI. The CDR3 spells CASSPQLLETQYF. CDR3 DNA: TGTGCCAGCTCACCACAACTACTAGAGACCCAGTACTTC.

This clonotype came up many times. The rearrangement uses TRBV11-2 and TRBJ2-2; D not certain. Deletions cut 5 bases from V and 7 bases from J, with 2 bases between. Germline-derived CDR1 and CDR2 are SGHAT and FQNNGV. The CDR3 is 10 amino acids. The CDR3 loop reads CASSNGELFF. The CDR3 DNA reads as TGTGCCAGCAGCAACGGGGAGCTGTTTTTT.

The chain is built from TRBV20-1 and TRBJ2-7; the match to TRBD1 covers 9 bases. CDR1 is DFQATT, CDR2 SNEGSKA, per germline (reference sequence). The CDR3 is made up of 14 amino acids. After removal of 0 bases from V and 3 bases from J, the junction contained 3 bases not matched to a gene. CDR3 amino acids: CSARETGGGYEQYF. The CDR3 bases are TGCAGTGCTAGAGAGACAGGGGGGGGCTACGAGCAGTACTTC.

The chain couples TRBV2 to TRBJ2-1; no clear D gene. Germline V gives CDR1 SNHLY, CDR2 FYNNEI. The V end lost 4 bases, the J end lost 2 bases, and 15 bases lay between the germline ends. CDR3 length: 16 amino acids. The CDR3 is CASSGRPPRTYNEQFF. As DNA, the CDR3 is TGTGCCAGCAGTGGCCGGCCCCCTCGCACCTACAATGAGCAGTTCTTC.

This clonotype was recorded many times. The rearrangement links TRBV6-1 to TRBJ1-5; D possibly corresponds to TRBD1 (6 bases). The CDR3 covers 12 residues. Germline assignment: CDR1 MNHNS and CDR2 SASEGT. The germline V and J ends were trimmed by 11 bases and 6 bases, with 14 bases remaining between them. The CDR3 reads CACRRGAQPQHF. The CDR3 DNA is TGTGCCTGCCGGAGGGGGGCTCAGCCCCAGCATTTT.

A few counts support this clonotype. The J gene is TRBJ1-3, the V gene TRBV20-1, with D possibly matching TRBD1 (6 bases). Between the trimmed V and J ends, which lost 6 bases and 0 bases, there was a span of 12 bases. CDR3 length: 14 amino acids. CDR1 is DFQATT, CDR2 SNEGSKA, per germline (reference sequence). As DNA, the CDR3 is TGCAGTGCGCGGGACACGGCCTCTGGAAACACCATATATTTT. Translation: CSARDTASGNTIYF.

The sample holds many counts of this clonotype. This chain joins TRBV6-1 and TRBJ2-2; 9 nucleotides agree with TRBD1. Germline loops: CDR1 MNHNS, CDR2 SASEGT. The CDR3 length is 14 residues. J gave up 4 bases and V 7 bases, and 4 bases lay outside the gene matches. CDR3 coding DNA: TGTGCCAGCATGGACAGGGGAATCACCGGGGAGCTGTTTTTT. Amino acids: CASMDRGITGELFF.

This clonotype was seen many times. V gene TRBV7-2 combines with J gene TRBJ2-1; the match to TRBD2 covers 7 bases. V trimming: 3 bases; J trimming: 3 bases; junction bases outside the gene matches: 5. Germline V gene lookup returns CDR1 SGHTA and CDR2 FQGNSA. The CDR3 has 15 amino acids. The CDR3 spells CASSFMGGSYNEQFF. The CDR3 DNA follows: TGTGCCAGCAGCTTCATGGGCGGGAGCTACAATGAGCAGTTCTTC.

The V gene is TRBV30, the J gene TRBJ2-3; 9 bases fit TRBD1. The DNA end favors TRBJ2-5, so the J call may be wrong. Germline-derived CDR1 and CDR2 are GTSNPN and SVGIG (reference sequence). The CDR3 sequence is 15 residues long. CDR3 sequence: CAWSSGQGPGETQYF. As DNA, the CDR3 is TGTGCCTGGAGTTCTGGACAGGGGCCCGGCGAGACCCAGTACTTC.

This clonotype was found a few times. The V gene is TRBV14, the J gene TRBJ2-5; tentatively, D is TRBD1 (6 bases). Germline V CDR1 and CDR2: SGHDN, FVKESK. Trimming cost V 4 bases and J 6 bases, with 18 bases left between them. The CDR3 is made up of 15 amino acids. Here the CDR3 DNA reads TGTGCCAGCAGCCCAAGCGCACAGGGAAAGAAGACCCAGTACTTC. Translating gives CASSPSAQGKKTQYF.

This clonotype was counted many times. The genes are TRBV6-4 and TRBJ2-2; D is unclear. This CDR3 contains 15 residues. V was shortened by 10 bases and J by 0 bases, with 15 bases between the two germline ends. Looked up from germline, CDR1 is MRHNA and CDR2 is SNTAGT. CDR3 in amino acids: CANTLDGTNTGELFF. The CDR3 DNA follows: TGTGCCAACACCTTGGACGGAACGAACACCGGGGAGCTGTTTTTT.

Remarks on this clonotype: A read error may be the cause here, since a much bigger clone is one base away. The chain couples TRBV6-2 or TRBV6-3 to TRBJ1-1; tentatively, D is TRBD1 (5 bases). The CDR3 is 14 amino acids. Germline loops: CDR1 MNHEY, CDR2 SVGEGT. The CDR3 DNA reads TGTTCCAGCAGGACAAACCGGGAGACCACTGAAGCTTTCTTT. Protein sequence: CSSRTNRETTEAFF.

The genes are TRBV12-3 or TRBV12-4 and TRBJ2-3, with TRBD2 matching over 10 bases. The trim removed 2 bases at V and 4 bases at J, leaving 9 bases unmatched. The length of the CDR3 is 17 residues. CDR3: CASSLSAGGARADTQYF. The CDR3 DNA reads as TGTGCCAGCAGTTTATCAGCGGGAGGGGCGAGGGCAGATACGCAGTATTTT.

This clonotype has ten or more counts. The rearrangement uses TRBV2 and TRBJ2-5; D is possibly TRBD2 (6 bases). Germline CDR1 reads SNHLY; CDR2 reads FYNNEI. The CDR3 has 13 amino acids. V shed 6 bases and J shed 2 bases, with 10 bases lying between them. The CDR3 sequence is CASRETRQETQYF. CDR3 in DNA: TGTGCCAGCAGAGAGACTAGACAAGAGACCCAGTACTTC. The variable domain in full, completed from reference TRBV2 and TRBJ2-5, reads EPEVTQTPSHQVTQMGQEVILRCVPISNHLYFYWYRQILGQKVEFLVSFYNNEISEKSEIFDDQFSVERPDGSNFTLKIRSTKLEDSAMYFCASRETRQETQYFGPGTRLLVL.

This clonotype was picked up many times. The chain combines TRBV14 with TRBJ2-1; 8 positions match TRBD2. The CDR3 loop spans 17 amino acids. The germline gives CDR1 SGHDN, CDR2 FVKESK. V was pared by 1 base and J by 3 bases, with 8 bases of the junction left unmatched. This CDR3 is CASSQGLAGGIYNEQFF. CDR3 nucleotide sequence: TGTGCCAGCAGCCAAGGTTTGGCGGGAGGAATCTACAATGAGCAGTTCTTC.

At least ten counts were recorded for this clonotype. The chain has TRBV6-1 and TRBJ1-2, with 8 positions matching TRBD1. Germline V lookup: CDR1 MNHNS, CDR2 SASEGT. The CDR3 has 15 amino acids. The ends lost 6 bases at V and 1 base at J; junction bases unmatched: 7. CDR3 loop: CASSSGTGHNYGYTF. Here the CDR3 DNA reads TGTGCCAGCAGCTCAGGGACAGGACATAACTATGGCTACACCTTC.